The 15 T cell receptor beta chains below were found in one sample sequenced in a study of identical twins. MiXCR was run by TCRdb on the 5' RACE reads, yielding one entry per CDR3 protein. Among fewer than 650,000 distinct CDR3 sequences, more than 9% were seen once, and the ten largest hold 2.5% to 3.5%. This sample also belongs to another study, concerning yellow fever vaccine responses in identical twins.

The sequenced material came from PBMCs. These receptors all come from a woman under 30 in good health.

The rearrangement links TRBV7-2 to TRBJ2-4, with unresolved D. Germline CDR1 SGHTA, CDR2 FQGNSA. Trimming removed 5 bases at V and 0 bases at J, with 11 bases between. CDR3 length equals 15 residues. Here the CDR3 DNA reads TGTGCCAGCAGCCCCCTGCCACTAGCCAAAAACATTCAGTACTTC. Translated: CASSPLPLAKNIQYF.

This chain uses TRBV6-2 or TRBV6-3 with TRBJ2-1; D tentatively reads TRBD1 or TRBD2 (7 bases each). The germline gives CDR1 MNHEY, CDR2 SVGEGT. The CDR3 totals 16 residues. V was trimmed by 4 bases and J by 7 bases, leaving 20 bases between them. The CDR3 reads CASSSAGAGGRNEQFF. CDR3 bases: TGTGCCAGCAGTTCTGCGGGGGCAGGGGGGAGGAATGAGCAGTTCTTC.

The chain carries TRBV9 and TRBJ1-2, with D unclear. CDR1 and CDR2 from the germline V gene are SGDLS and YYNGEE. The V end was cut by 0 bases, the J end by 3 bases, with 9 bases between. The CDR3 consists of 14 residues. Here the CDR3 DNA reads TGTGCCAGCAGCGTAGGGGTCTTAGACTATGGCTACACCTTC. It codes for CASSVGVLDYGYTF.

This clonotype has just a few counts. This rearrangement joins TRBV7-9 to TRBJ2-2, with D unresolved. Between the trimmed V and J ends, which lost 5 bases and 6 bases, there was a span of 16 bases. There are 15 residues in the CDR3. Germline V gives CDR1 SEHNR, CDR2 FQNEAQ (reference sequence). The DNA for the CDR3 is TGTGCCAGCAGCCAACCCCAGGACCTCCCCGGGGAGCTGTTTTTT. The encoded protein is CASSQPQDLPGELFF. The variable domain in full, completed from reference TRBV7-9 and TRBJ2-2, reads DTGVSQNPRHKITKRGQNVTFRCDPISEHNRLYWYRQTLGQGPEFLTYFQNEAQLEKSRLLSDRFSAERPKGSFSTLEIQRTEQGDSAMYLCASSQPQDLPGELFFGEGSRLTVL.

J is TRBJ2-1 and V is TRBV5-1, with 9 bases lining up with TRBD2. The CDR3 has 17 amino acids. The junction had 11 bases not matched to a gene; V was cut back by 5 bases and J by 2 bases. The germline V gene encodes CDR1 SGHRS and CDR2 YFSETQ. CDR3 protein: CASRPRGGGGTYNEQFF. CDR3 bases: TGCGCCAGCAGACCTCGCGGCGGGGGGGGTACCTACAATGAGCAGTTCTTC.

This clonotype has at least ten counts. The chain carries TRBV5-1 and TRBJ2-1; D not resolved. From germline, CDR1 is SGHRS and CDR2 YFSETQ. The V end lost 0 bases, the J end lost 0 bases, and 4 bases lay between the germline ends. The CDR3 sequence is 14 residues long. The CDR3 DNA reads as TGCGCCAGCAGCTTGGAAAACTCCTACAATGAGCAGTTCTTC. It yields the protein CASSLENSYNEQFF.

This clonotype was seen ten or more times. The chain employs TRBV9 and TRBJ2-5; 7 nucleotides agree with TRBD2. CDR3 length: 16 residues. Trimming cost V 4 bases and J 0 bases; bases outside gene matches: 9. CDR1 and CDR2 from the germline V gene are SGDLS and YYNGEE. As DNA, the CDR3 is TGTGCCAGCAGCCGGACTAGTGCTACATACCAAGAGACCCAGTACTTC. Its protein product is CASSRTSATYQETQYF.

CDR3 amino acids: CASGLVSRLAGGPNTGELFF. As DNA, the CDR3 is TGTGCTAGTGGTTTGGTCTCTCGACTCGCGGGAGGGCCTAACACCGGGGAGCTGTTTTTT. This sequence joins TRBV12-5 and TRBJ2-2; 9 bases align to TRBD2. The germline V gene has CDR1 LGHNT and CDR2 FRNRAP. The ends lost 0 bases at V and 2 bases at J; junction bases unmatched: 13. The CDR3 contains 20 residues.

V usage is TRBV20-1 and J usage is TRBJ2-5, with 8 bases matching TRBD2. This CDR3 has 13 amino acids. The V gene's germline CDR1 is DFQATT and CDR2 SNEGSKA (reference sequence). The V gene end was trimmed by 5 bases and the J gene end by 0 bases; junction bases not matched to a gene: 2. DNA of the CDR3: TGCAGTGCTTCACTAGCGGACCAAGAGACCCAGTACTTC. Residues: CSASLADQETQYF.

This chain connects TRBV6-1 to TRBJ2-1, with D perhaps matching TRBD1 (6 bases). The germline V and J ends were trimmed by 8 bases and 6 bases, with 17 bases remaining between them. Germline CDR1 MNHNS, CDR2 SASEGT. The CDR3 is 14 amino acids. The CDR3 DNA reads as TGTGCCAGCCTAAACCGACAGGTTAGCAATGAGCAGTTCTTC. Translation: CASLNRQVSNEQFF.

In this sample, this clonotype turned up a few times. The chain has TRBV28 and TRBJ2-3; TRBD2 agrees at 7 bases. The CDR3 sequence is 15 residues long. Germline trimming cut 5 bases from V and 5 bases from J; bases unmatched to any gene: 10. Germline CDR1 and CDR2: MDHEN and SYDVKM. The CDR3 DNA sequence: TGTGCCAGCAGTCCTACCACGGGAGGACGAGATACGCAGTATTTT. This gives the protein CASSPTTGGRDTQYF.

The V gene is TRBV7-9, the J gene TRBJ2-4; 7 bases agree with TRBD1. The CDR3 length is 12 residues. The germline V gene has CDR1 SEHNR and CDR2 FQNEAQ (reference sequence). V shed 8 bases, J shed 6 bases, and the junction held 4 bases outside the gene matches. CDR3 coding DNA: TGTGCCAGCGTGGACAGGCGAAACATTCAGTACTTC. It is translated as CASVDRRNIQYF.

This clonotype was seen many times. The rearrangement links TRBV7-4 to TRBJ2-2; no clear D gene. The germline V gene encodes CDR1 SGHVT and CDR2 SQSDAQ. Trimming shortened V by 1 base and J by 1 base, and 10 bases separated the two germline ends. The CDR3 runs to 16 residues. The CDR3: CASSLVRRLNTGELFF. CDR3 nucleotides: TGTGCCAGCAGCTTAGTCCGGCGGTTGAACACCGGGGAGCTGTTTTTT.

The rearrangement joins TRBV11-2 to TRBJ2-6, with 10 nucleotides matching TRBD2. This CDR3 region has 18 residues. V shed 3 bases, J shed 0 bases, and the junction held 5 bases outside the gene matches. Per the germline V gene, CDR1 is SGHAT and CDR2 is FQNNGV. CDR3 loop: CASSFGLAVFSGANVLTF. As DNA, the CDR3 is TGTGCCAGCAGCTTTGGACTAGCGGTGTTCTCTGGGGCCAACGTCCTGACTTTC. Variable domain in full (rest from reference TRBV11-2 and TRBJ2-6): EAGVAQSPRYKIIEKRQSVAFWCNPISGHATLYWYQQILGQGPKLLIQFQNNGVVDDSQLPKDRFSAERLKGVDSTLKIQPAKLEDSAVYLCASSFGLAVFSGANVLTFGAGSRLTVL.

This clonotype appeared many times. V is TRBV6-5 and J is TRBJ1-1, with D unresolved. CDR1 is MNHEY and CDR2 is SVGAGI in the germline V gene. The CDR3 loop spans 15 amino acids. The germline V and J ends were trimmed by 3 bases and 4 bases, with 15 bases remaining between them. CDR3 protein: CASSYGAGVVTEAFF. As DNA, the CDR3 is TGTGCCAGCAGTTATGGTGCGGGTGTTGTCACTGAAGCTTTCTTT.